This T cell receptor (beta chain) was captured by sequencing in a study of graft-versus-host responses after intestinal transplantation (TCRdb year 2021). In the study overall: Recipients received multivisceral, liver-intestinal, or isolated intestinal transplants. To identify alloreactive clones, pre-transplant mixed lymphocyte reaction products were sequenced and then compared with unstimulated pre-transplant donor and recipient T cells. Samples from three later patients were sequenced in-house on an Illumina MiSeq with MiXCR processing rather than by the commercial service. The cohort enrolled 20 to 30 intestinal transplant recipients including one retransplant, and a few patients lacking pretransplant specimens were excluded. After intestinal transplantation, graft-versus-host and host-versus-graft alloreactive T cell clones in the graft, circulation and bone marrow were tracked using bulk TCR-beta CDR3 sequencing. Every recipient was given anti-thymocyte globulin induction, then maintenance tacrolimus and steroids for approximately 3 years. Donor T cell macrochimerism was defined as a peak of at least 4% donor T cells among recipient peripheral blood mononuclear cells.

Blood samples were collected up to 4 times in the first month after transplant and then at least monthly when available. The research as a whole found: GvH clones were detected in recipient bone marrow, and some of these GvH clones were observed earlier in ileal mucosa or blood, consistent with an intestinal mucosal origin. Early after transplant, declines in HvG clones were associated with peak levels of circulating GvH clones. In patients with donor T cell macrochimerism, the allografts had high GvH to HvG T cell clonal ratios. The conclusions were limited by the relatively low number and heterogeneity of the intestinal transplant patients.

Library method: the immunoSEQ multiplex PCR assay. For most patients, high-throughput TCR-beta CDR3 sequencing of genomic DNA was performed by Adaptive Biotechnologies. Concerning the study's data processing: TCR sequencing data were retrieved from Adaptive's ImmunoSEQ software for about 17 patients, whereas a few other patients were processed with MiXCR and VDJtools. CDR3 nucleotide sequences shared between donor and recipient were removed because the origin of such sequences could not be assigned. Alloreactive clones required at least 2-fold expansion over unstimulated cells and minimum CFSE-low frequency of 0.002% (template counts) or 0.001% (read counts). Clones detected in sequenced pre-transplant spleen, lymph node, or MLR CFSE-low populations of the donor or recipient were defined as mappable. Cumulative frequency of alloreactive clones was calculated as a percentage of all sequences weighted by copy number. In TCRdb, the immuneACCESS table is reduced to in-frame sequences with V and J assigned. These tables do not hold every clone; where another copy was compared, an unresolved V gene accounts for under half, and the others remain unexplained. The V and J calls and clone size come from that table; D and trimming were worked out from the DNA. The sample yields 9,900 or so clones; over 75% were counted once. The top ten hold 9% to 10% of the sample.

A word on this clone: Its antigen remains unidentified. Base-call qualities are not available, and no considerably larger clone is one nucleotide away.

Cut back by 0 bases and 4 bases, the V and J ends lie 7 bases apart. CDR1 and CDR2 are drawn from the germline V gene: SGHRS, YFSETQ. The CDR3 sequence holds 14 residues, the cysteine and phenylalanine included. The read is trimmed to its CDR3 DNA, 42 bases read in frame from base 1. The specimen was PBMCs, collected about 240 days after intestinal transplant. In this chain, TRBV5-1 is recombined with TRBJ2-2; the D gene cannot be resolved reliably. This TCR came from a human patient who received an intestinal transplant, so some T cells may come from the graft donor. The nucleotide sequence is given as TGCGCCAGCAGCTTGGGGCAGACCACCGGGGAGCTGTTTTTT. Its coded protein is CASSLGQTTGELFF.